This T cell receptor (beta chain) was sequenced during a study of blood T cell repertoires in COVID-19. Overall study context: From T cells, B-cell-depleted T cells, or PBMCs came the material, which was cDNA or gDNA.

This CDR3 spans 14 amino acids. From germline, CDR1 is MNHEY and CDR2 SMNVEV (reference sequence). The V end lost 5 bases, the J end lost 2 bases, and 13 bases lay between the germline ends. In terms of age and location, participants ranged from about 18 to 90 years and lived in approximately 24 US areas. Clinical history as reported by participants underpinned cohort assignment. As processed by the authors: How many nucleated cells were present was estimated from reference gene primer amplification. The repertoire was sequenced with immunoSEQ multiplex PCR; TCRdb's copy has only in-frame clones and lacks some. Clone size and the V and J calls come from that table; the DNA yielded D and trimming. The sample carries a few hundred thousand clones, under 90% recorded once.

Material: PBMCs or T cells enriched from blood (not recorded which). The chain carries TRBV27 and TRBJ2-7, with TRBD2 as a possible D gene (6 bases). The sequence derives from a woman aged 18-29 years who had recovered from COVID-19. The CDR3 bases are TGTGCCAGCAGTGCCAGGGAGGTTCCCTACGAGCAGTACTTC. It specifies CASSAREVPYEQYF.